Here is one TCR beta chain with its context. Source study methods: Amplifying reference gene primers gave estimates of nucleated cell counts. The assay was immunoSEQ multiplex PCR, and TCRdb's table has in-frame clones only and misses some. The V and J calls and clone size are taken from that table; D and trimming were inferred from the DNA. Altogether roughly 150,000 clones are present, about 80% being singletons, with the ten largest covering approximately 10%. The J segment lost 6 bases and the V segment lost 1 base, leaving 3 bases of the junction unmatched. This CDR3 comprises 15 residues. The germline CDR1 and CDR2 sequences are SGHRS and YFSETQ. The data originate from a study of blood T cell repertoires in COVID-19.

The chain links TRBV5-1 to TRBJ1-4; TRBD1 matches at 10 bases. Sequences were obtained from peripheral blood. The receptor was isolated from a man in his sixties or seventies with active or convalescent COVID-19. Here the CDR3 DNA reads TGCGCCAGCAGCTTGTTTGGGACAGGGGATGAAAAACTGTTTTTT. Translated: CASSLFGTGDEKLFF.